The following is a TCR beta chain sequence with its context. No antigen is known for it. As processed by the authors: Sequence data from immunoSEQ were junction-only and lacked quality scores; consequently, filtering differed. Method: immunoSEQ multiplex PCR; TCRdb's copy keeps in-frame clones and lacks some. D and trimming were read from the DNA, whereas the V and J calls and clone size are those reported in that table. This sample has approximately 2.4 million clones; about 94% occur once, and the top ten carry around 0.13%. The entry originates in a study of shared clonotypes between healthy human individuals. Turning to the study itself: For every donor, three CD4 naive, three CD4 memory, two CD8 naive and one CD8 memory plates were used. General study points: Inspection by rarefaction showed sorted-subset sequencing to be incomplete despite large depth.

Trimming removed 6 bases from V and 0 bases from J, with 9 bases in between. CDR1 is SNHLY, CDR2 FYNNEI, per germline. The CDR3 runs to 14 residues. The TCR originated in a man aged 18 to 30 in good health. J is TRBJ1-5 and V is TRBV2; D is ambiguous. Sequencing input: naive CD4+ T cells sorted from blood. Subset reported: CD45RA+ positively selected. In DNA form, the CDR3 reads TGTGCCAGCAGGGTCGACAATAGCAATCAGCCCCAGCATTTT. It codes for CASRVDNSNQPQHF.